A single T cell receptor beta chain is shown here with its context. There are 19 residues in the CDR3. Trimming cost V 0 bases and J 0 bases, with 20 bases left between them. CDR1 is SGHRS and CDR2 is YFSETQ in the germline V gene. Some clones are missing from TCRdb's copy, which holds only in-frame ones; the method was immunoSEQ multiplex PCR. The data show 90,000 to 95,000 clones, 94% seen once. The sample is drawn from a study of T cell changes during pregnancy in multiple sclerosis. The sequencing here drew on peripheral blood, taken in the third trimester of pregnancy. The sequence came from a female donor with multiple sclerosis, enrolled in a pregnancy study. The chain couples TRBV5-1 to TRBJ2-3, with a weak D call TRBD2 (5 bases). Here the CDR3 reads CASSLDLLAGSSSTDTQYF. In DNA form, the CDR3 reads TGCGCCAGCAGCTTGGATTTGCTAGCAGGAAGCTCTAGCACAGATACGCAGTATTTT.